These T cell receptor beta chains were read from a single sample in a study of cytomegalovirus exposure and HLA in healthy donors. The method was immunoSEQ multiplex PCR; TCRdb's version includes in-frame clones alone and lacks a portion of them. The sample holds tens of thousands of clones, 82% seen once. Specimen: PBMCs. The receptors shown here come from a man over 45 in good health and CMV-seronegative. The CDR3 runs from the conserved cysteine through the conserved F or W. The order of the fields is D gene, clone size, V gene, CDR3 length, J gene, CDR3 DNA, CDR3 protein. A D gene is named only where the DNA matches it firmly. Clone size is not always given. Where it is, it says once, few, many or a class for expanded clones.

D: TRBD2; size: few; V: TRBV6-1; length: 15; J: TRBJ2-5; DNA: TGTGCCAGCAGTGAACTAGCGGGGGGGCCAGAGACCCAGTACTTC; CDR3: CASSELAGGPETQYF
D: -; size: -; V: TRBV4-1; length: 11; J: TRBJ2-5; DNA: TGCGCCAGCAGCCAAGCGGAGACCCAGTACTTC; CDR3: CASSQAETQYF
D: TRBD1; size: -; V: TRBV5-1; length: 13; J: TRBJ2-3; DNA: TGCGCCAGCAGTATACAGGGGATAGATACGCAGTATTTT; CDR3: CASSIQGIDTQYF
D: -; size: -; V: TRBV28; length: 12; J: TRBJ1-1; DNA: TGTGCCAGCAGAATGGCGCAGGGAAAAGCTTTCTTT; CDR3: CASRMAQGKAFF
D: TRBD1; size: -; V: TRBV11-2; length: 16; J: TRBJ2-7; DNA: TGTGCCAGCAGTTCCTTCCGGGACAGGGGTTACTACGAGCAGTACTTC; CDR3: CASSSFRDRGYYEQYF
D: TRBD1; size: -; V: TRBV7-2; length: 15; J: TRBJ1-6; DNA: TGTGCCAGCAGCAAGGGACAGCCCTATAATTCACCCCTCCACTTT; CDR3: CASSKGQPYNSPLHF
D: -; size: -; V: TRBV28; length: 15; J: TRBJ1-5; DNA: TGTGCCAGCAGGCCGACACAATATAGCAATCAGCCCCAGCATTTT; CDR3: CASRPTQYSNQPQHF
D: -; size: once; V: TRBV18; length: 14; J: TRBJ1-5; DNA: TGTGCCAGCTCACCCGGCGGTAGCAATCAGCCCCAGCATTTT; CDR3: CASSPGGSNQPQHF
D: TRBD2; size: -; V: TRBV29-1; length: 17; J: TRBJ2-1; DNA: TGCAGCGTTGATTCTAGCGGGGGGTTACTCTCCTACAATGAGCAGTTCTTC; CDR3: CSVDSSGGLLSYNEQFF
D: -; size: -; V: TRBV5-4; length: 14; J: TRBJ2-1; DNA: TGTGCCAGCAGCAAAGACAGTTCCTACAATGAGCAGTTCTTC; CDR3: CASSKDSSYNEQFF
D: -; size: -; V: TRBV7-6; length: 12; J: TRBJ2-7; DNA: TGTGCCAGCAGCCACAGAACAGTGGAGCAGTACTTC; CDR3: CASSHRTVEQYF
D: -; size: -; V: TRBV6-1; length: 13; J: TRBJ2-7; DNA: TGTGCCAGCAGTGAAGTCTTAACCTACGAGCAGTACTTC; CDR3: CASSEVLTYEQYF
D: TRBD2; size: -; V: TRBV7-3; length: 16; J: TRBJ2-7; DNA: TGTGCCAGCAGCTTAAGCCCTAGCGGGGGGTCCTACGAGCAGTACTTC; CDR3: CASSLSPSGGSYEQYF
D: TRBD2; size: once; V: TRBV6-1; length: 19; J: TRBJ2-5; DNA: TGTGCCAGCAGTGAAGTTGTGAGCGGGGGGAACCTTAGGCAAGAGACCCAGTACTTC; CDR3: CASSEVVSGGNLRQETQYF
D: TRBD1; size: -; V: TRBV19; length: 15; J: TRBJ1-5; DNA: TGTGCCAGTAGTATCGGGACAGGGGGCGGTCAGCCCCAGCATTTT; CDR3: CASSIGTGGGQPQHF